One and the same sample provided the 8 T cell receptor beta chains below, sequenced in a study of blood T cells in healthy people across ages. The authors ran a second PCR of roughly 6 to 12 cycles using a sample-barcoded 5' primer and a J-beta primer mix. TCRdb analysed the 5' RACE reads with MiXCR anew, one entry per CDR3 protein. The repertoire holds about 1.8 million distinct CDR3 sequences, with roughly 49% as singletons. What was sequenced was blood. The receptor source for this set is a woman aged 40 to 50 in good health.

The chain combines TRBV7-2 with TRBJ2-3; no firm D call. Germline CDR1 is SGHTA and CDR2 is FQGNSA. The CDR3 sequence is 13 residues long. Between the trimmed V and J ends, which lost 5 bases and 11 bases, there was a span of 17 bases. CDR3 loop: CASSPYSPPEQYF. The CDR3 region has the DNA TGTGCCAGCAGCCCCTACTCCCCGCCCGAGCAGTATTTT.

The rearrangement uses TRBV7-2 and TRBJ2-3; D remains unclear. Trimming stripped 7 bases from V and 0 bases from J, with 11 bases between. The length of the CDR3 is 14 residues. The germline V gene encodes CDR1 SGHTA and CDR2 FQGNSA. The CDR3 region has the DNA TGTGCCAGCAACTTTAAGCGTAGCACAGATACGCAGTATTTT. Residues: CASNFKRSTDTQYF.

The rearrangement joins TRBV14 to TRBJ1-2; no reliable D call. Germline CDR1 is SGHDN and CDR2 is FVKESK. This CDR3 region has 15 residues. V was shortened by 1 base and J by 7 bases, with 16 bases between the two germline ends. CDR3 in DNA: TGTGCCAGCAGCCAAGCCGGAGGCCTCTACGGTGGCTACACCTTC. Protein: CASSQAGGLYGGYTF.

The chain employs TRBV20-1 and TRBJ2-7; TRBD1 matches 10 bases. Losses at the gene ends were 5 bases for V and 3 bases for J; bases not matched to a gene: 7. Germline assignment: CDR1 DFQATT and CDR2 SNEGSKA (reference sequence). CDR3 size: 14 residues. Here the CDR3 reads CSAGGQGFLYEQYF. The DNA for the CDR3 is TGCAGTGCTGGGGGACAGGGGTTCCTCTACGAGCAGTACTTC.

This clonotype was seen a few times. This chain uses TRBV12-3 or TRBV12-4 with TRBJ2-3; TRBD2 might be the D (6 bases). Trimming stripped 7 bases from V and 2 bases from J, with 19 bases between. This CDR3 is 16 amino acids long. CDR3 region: CASTRGSLANTDTQYF. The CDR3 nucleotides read TGTGCCAGCACCCGTGGGTCGCTAGCGAACACAGATACGCAGTATTTT.

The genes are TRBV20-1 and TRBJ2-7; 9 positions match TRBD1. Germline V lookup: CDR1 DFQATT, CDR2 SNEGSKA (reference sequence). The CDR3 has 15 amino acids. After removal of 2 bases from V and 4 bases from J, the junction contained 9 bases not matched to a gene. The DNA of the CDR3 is TGCAGTGCTAGACCCCTGGGGACAGGGTTTTACGAGCAGTACTTC. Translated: CSARPLGTGFYEQYF.

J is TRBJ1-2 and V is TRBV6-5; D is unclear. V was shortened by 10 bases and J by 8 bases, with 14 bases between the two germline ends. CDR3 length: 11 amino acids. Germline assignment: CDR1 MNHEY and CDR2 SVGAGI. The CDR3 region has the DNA TGTGCCACGGGGTCGTTGGGCGGCTACACCTTC. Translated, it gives CATGSLGGYTF.

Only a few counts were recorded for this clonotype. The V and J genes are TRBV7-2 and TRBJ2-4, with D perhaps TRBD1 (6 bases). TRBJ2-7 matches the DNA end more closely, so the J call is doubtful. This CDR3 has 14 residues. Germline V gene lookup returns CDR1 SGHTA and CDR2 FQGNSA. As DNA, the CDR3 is TGTGCCAGCAGCTTAGAACAGGGTCAGTACGAGCAGTACTTC. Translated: CASSLEQGQYEQYF.